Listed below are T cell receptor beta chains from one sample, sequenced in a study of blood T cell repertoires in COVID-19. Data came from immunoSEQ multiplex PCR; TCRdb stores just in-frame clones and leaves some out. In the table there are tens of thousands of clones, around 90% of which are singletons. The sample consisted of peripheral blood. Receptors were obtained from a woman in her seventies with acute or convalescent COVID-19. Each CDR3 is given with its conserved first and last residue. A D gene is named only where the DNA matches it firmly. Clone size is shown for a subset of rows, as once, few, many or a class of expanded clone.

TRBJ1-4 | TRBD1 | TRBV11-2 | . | TGTGCCAGCAGCTTTGGGACAGTAGGATATGAAAAACTGTTTTTT | CASSFGTVGYEKLFF
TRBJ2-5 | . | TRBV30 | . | TGTGCCTGGGGAAGGGGTGGCGAAGAGACCCAGTACTTC | CAWGRGGEETQYF
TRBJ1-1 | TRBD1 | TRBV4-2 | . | TGTGCCAGCAGCCACCGGGGGACAGAGAACACTGAAGCTTTCTTT | CASSHRGTENTEAFF
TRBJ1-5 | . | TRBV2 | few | TGTGCCAGCAGTGAAGGGACTGCCTCTTTTCAGCCCCAGCATTTT | CASSEGTASFQPQHF
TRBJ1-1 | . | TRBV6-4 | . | TGTGCCAGCAGTGACCTACAGGGTACCACTGAAGCTTTCTTT | CASSDLQGTTEAFF
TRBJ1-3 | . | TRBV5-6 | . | TGTGCCAGCAGCTTAGGGGGAAGTGGAAACACCATATATTTT | CASSLGGSGNTIYF
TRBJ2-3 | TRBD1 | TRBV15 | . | TGTGCCACCAGCAGAGTTTCGGGACAGGTCTTAGATACGCAGTATTTT | CATSRVSGQVLDTQYF
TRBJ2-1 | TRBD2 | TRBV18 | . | TGTGCCAGCTCACCTCGGACAGCAATCCTAGCGGGAGAGGATGAGCAGTTCTTC | CASSPRTAILAGEDEQFF
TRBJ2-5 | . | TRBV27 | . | TGTGCCAGCAGGAGACTCCTCCAAGAGACCCAGTACTTC | CASRRLLQETQYF
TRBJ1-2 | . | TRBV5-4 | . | TGTGCCAGCAGCTTGGACCGAGAGGGTGGCTACACCTTC | CASSLDREGGYTF
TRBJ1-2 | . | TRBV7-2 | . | TGTGCCAGCAGCTTCTACGTTCAAGCTAACTATGGCTACACCTTC | CASSFYVQANYGYTF
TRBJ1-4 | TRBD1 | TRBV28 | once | TGTGCCAGCAGTTTTCCACCCGGGACAGGGGGTGAAAAACTGTTTTTT | CASSFPPGTGGEKLFF
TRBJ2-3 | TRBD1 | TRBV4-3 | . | TGCGCCAGCAGCCAAGTACACAGGGGTACAGATACGCAGTATTTT | CASSQVHRGTDTQYF
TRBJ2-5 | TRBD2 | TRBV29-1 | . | TGCAGCGCGTATCTAGCGGGGGGCAAAGAGACCCAGTACTTC | CSAYLAGGKETQYF
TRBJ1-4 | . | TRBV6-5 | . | TGTGCCAGCAATAGCGAAAAACTGTTTTTT | CASNSEKLFF
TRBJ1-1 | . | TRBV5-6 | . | TGTGCCAGCAGTTACGGGTATCCGAACACTGAAGCTTTCTTT | CASSYGYPNTEAFF
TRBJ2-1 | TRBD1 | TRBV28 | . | TGTGCCAGCAGTTTCGTGGACAGGGTTCGAAATGAGCAGTTCTTC | CASSFVDRVRNEQFF
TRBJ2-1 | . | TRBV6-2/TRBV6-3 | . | TGTGCCAGCAGTTACCTTAATGAGCAGTTCTTC | CASSYLNEQFF
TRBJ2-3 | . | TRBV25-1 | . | TGTGCCAGCAGTGAAAGTTCGGATGAGGCAGATACGCAGTATTTT | CASSESSDEADTQYF
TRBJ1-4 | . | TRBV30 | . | TGTGCCTGTTCACGGGGTACTAATGAAAAACTGTTTTTT | CACSRGTNEKLFF
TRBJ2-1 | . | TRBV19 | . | TGTGCCAGTAGTATAAGCCGCACGGGTCCCTACAATGAGCAGTTCTTC | CASSISRTGPYNEQFF
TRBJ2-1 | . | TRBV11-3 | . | TGTGCCAGCAGCTCAGGGTCGCGCTACAATGAGCAGTTCTTC | CASSSGSRYNEQFF
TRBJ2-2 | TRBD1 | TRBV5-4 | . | TGTGCCAGCAGTCCCGGGACAGGGGTTGGCGGGGAGCTGTTTTTT | CASSPGTGVGGELFF
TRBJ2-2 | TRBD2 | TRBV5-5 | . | TGTGCCAGCAGCACGGGACTAGCCACCGGGGAGCTGTTTTTT | CASSTGLATGELFF
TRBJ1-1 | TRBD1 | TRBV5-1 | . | TGCGCCAGCAGCTGGGGGACAGGGGGAACTGAAGCTTTCTTT | CASSWGTGGTEAFF
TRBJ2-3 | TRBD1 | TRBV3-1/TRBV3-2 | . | TGTGCCAGCAGCCTCTGCTCGGCAGGGGGAGATACGCAGTATTTT | CASSLCSAGGDTQYF
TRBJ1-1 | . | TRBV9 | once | TGTGCCAGCAGCTCGGGGGGTGTCATGAACACTGAAGCTTTCTTT | CASSSGGVMNTEAFF
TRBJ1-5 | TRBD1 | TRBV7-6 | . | TGTGCCAGCAGCCCCGGGGCAGGGGGTAGTCAGCCCCAGCATTTT | CASSPGAGGSQPQHF
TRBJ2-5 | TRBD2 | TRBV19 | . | TGTGCCAGTAGTATGATTGGCGGGGCGGGAGGGGAGACCCAGTACTTC | CASSMIGGAGGETQYF
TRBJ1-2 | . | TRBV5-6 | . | TGTGCCAGCCGAAGTCGATCGCAGGGGAACTATGGCTACACCTTC | CASRSRSQGNYGYTF
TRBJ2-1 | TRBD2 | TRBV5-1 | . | TGCGCCAGCAGCTTTGGGACTAGCGGGAGTGTATTTATCGATGAGCAGTTCTTC | CASSFGTSGSVFIDEQFF
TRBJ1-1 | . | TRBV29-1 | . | TGCAGCGTGACCGGGACACAGAAGACTGAAGCTTTCTTT | CSVTGTQKTEAFF
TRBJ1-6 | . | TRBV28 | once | TGTGCCAGCAGACAGGTCAGCTCCTATAATTCACCCCTCCACTTT | CASRQVSSYNSPLHF
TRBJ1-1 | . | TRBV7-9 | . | TGTGCCAGCAGCTCTCAGGGGCCGAACACTGAAGCTTTCTTT | CASSSQGPNTEAFF
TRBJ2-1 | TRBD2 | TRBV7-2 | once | TGTGCCAGCAGATCTAGCGGGGCTAGCGAGGGTGAGCAGTTCTTC | CASRSSGASEGEQFF
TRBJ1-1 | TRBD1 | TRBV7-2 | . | TGTGCCAGCAGCACCAGGGGGGCGGACACTGAAGCTTTCTTT | CASSTRGADTEAFF
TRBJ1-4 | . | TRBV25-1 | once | TGTGCCAGCAGTGAATCCAGGCTTACTAATGAAAAACTGTTTTTT | CASSESRLTNEKLFF
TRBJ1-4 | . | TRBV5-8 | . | TGTGCCAGCAGCTCTCTTGTGGGCAGTGCTAATGAAAAACTGTTTTTT | CASSSLVGSANEKLFF
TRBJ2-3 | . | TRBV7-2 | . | TGTGCCAGCAGCTTAGCGATTCGGGATACGCAGTATTTT | CASSLAIRDTQYF
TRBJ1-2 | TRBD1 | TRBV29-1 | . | TGCAGCGTTGCGGGACAGGGGTACGGCTACACCTTC | CSVAGQGYGYTF
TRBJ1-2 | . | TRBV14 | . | TGTGCCAGCAGCCTCCGCGTGGTCGGTGGCTACACCTTC | CASSLRVVGGYTF
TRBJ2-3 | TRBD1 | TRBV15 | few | TGTGCCACCACGTCATGGTTCGGACAGGAAGATACGCAGTATTTT | CATTSWFGQEDTQYF
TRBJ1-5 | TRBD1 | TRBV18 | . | TGTGCCAGCTCACCGGGACAGGGGGCTGGCAATCAGCCCCAGCATTTT | CASSPGQGAGNQPQHF
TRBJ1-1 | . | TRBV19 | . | TGTGCCAGTAGTGAAACAGGCCTAAGGAACACTGAAGCTTTCTTT | CASSETGLRNTEAFF
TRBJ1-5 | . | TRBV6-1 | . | TGTGCCAGCAGTGAAACTGGGGCGCATCAGCCCCAGCATTTT | CASSETGAHQPQHF
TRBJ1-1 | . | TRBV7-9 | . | TGTGCCAGCAGCTTAGCCGGCAGGTCGGGGACTGAAGCTTTCTTT | CASSLAGRSGTEAFF
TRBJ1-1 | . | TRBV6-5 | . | TGTGCCAGCAGTCCTAACAGGGACACTGAAGCTTTCTTT | CASSPNRDTEAFF
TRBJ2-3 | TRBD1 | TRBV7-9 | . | TGTGCCAGCACCGGATGGGACAGTGGGGAAGATACGCAGTATTTT | CASTGWDSGEDTQYF
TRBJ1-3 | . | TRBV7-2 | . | TGTGCCAGCAGCCCGCGGGTGGGAAACACCATATATTTT | CASSPRVGNTIYF
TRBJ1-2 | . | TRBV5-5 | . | TGTGCCAGCAGCTTTGCTACCGGCTACACCTTC | CASSFATGYTF
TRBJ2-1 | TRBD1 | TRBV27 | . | TGTGCCAGCAGTTTCCTGGACAGGGGTTTTAATGAGCAGTTCTTC | CASSFLDRGFNEQFF
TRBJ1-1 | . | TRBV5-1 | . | TGCGCCAGCAGCTCCACAGCCTCGGCAGCTGAAGCTTTCTTT | CASSSTASAAEAFF
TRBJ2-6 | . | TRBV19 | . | TGTGCCAGTAGTCAGCCAGGGGCCTCTGGGGCCAACGTCCTGACTTTC | CASSQPGASGANVLTF
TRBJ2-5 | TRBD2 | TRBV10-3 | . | TGTGCCATCAGTGTGGGTAGCGGGGGGCTACAAGAGACCCAGTACTTC | CAISVGSGGLQETQYF
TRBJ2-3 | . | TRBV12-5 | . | TGTGCTAGTGGTTTGGAGCGGCCCCGAGTGGGGCAGTATTTT | CASGLERPRVGQYF
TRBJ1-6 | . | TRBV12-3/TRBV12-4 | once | TGTGCCAGCAGTAATAAAAGGGGCTCACCCCTCCACTTT | CASSNKRGSPLHF
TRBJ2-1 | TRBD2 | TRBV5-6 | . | TGTGCCAGCAGCTTGCCGGGACTAGCGGGAGGTGGGCAGTTCTTC | CASSLPGLAGGGQFF
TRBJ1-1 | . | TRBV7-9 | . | TGTGCCAGCAGCTCCTCATATCGGGCAGGGAAGTTGAAAACTGAAGCTTTCTTT | CASSSSYRAGKLKTEAFF
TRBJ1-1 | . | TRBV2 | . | TGTGCCAGCAGCTTCCAAGCGAACACTGAAGCTTTCTTT | CASSFQANTEAFF
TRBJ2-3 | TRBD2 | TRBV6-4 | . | TGTGCCAGCAGTGAGAGGGCTAGCGGGGGTGGAGATACGCAGTATTTT | CASSERASGGGDTQYF